The entry below describes one T cell receptor beta chain. The table came from immunoSEQ multiplex PCR; TCRdb's copy has only in-frame clones and leaves some out. The repertoire holds around 310,000 clones, with about 90% as singletons. The data are from a study of blood T cell repertoires in COVID-19. In the study overall: Samples taken during acute and convalescent COVID-19 were collected in the United States, Italy and Spain.

Everyone who took part was roughly 18 to 89 years old, and they came from roughly 25 US areas. Clinical histories supplied by participants themselves formed the basis of cohort assignment. Before being deemed recovered, Cohort 3 donors had two negative PCRs, clearance, or symptom resolution. Specimen: PBMCs or T cells enriched from blood (not recorded which). This receptor was identified in a woman between 25 and 40 years old who had recovered from COVID-19.

CDR3 DNA: TGTGCCAGCAGTGATACAGGGGGAAGATGGTCCATATATTTT. This codes for CASSDTGGRWSIYF. V usage is TRBV6-1 and J usage is TRBJ1-3, with TRBD1 identical over 8 bases. Germline values: CDR1 MNHNS, CDR2 SASEGT. The CDR3 extends over 14 amino acids. V was clipped by 3 bases and J by 11 bases; unmatched bases: 9.